One and the same sample provided the 10 T cell receptor beta chains below, sequenced in a study of molecular identifiers for immune sequencing clone quantification. TCRdb re-called the PCR reads through MiXCR, storing one row per CDR3 protein. The data hold over 60,000 distinct CDR3 sequences, with around 20% observed a single time. The sequenced sample was naive CD8+ T cells from blood, with Jurkat cell RNA spiked in. Subset defined: FACS-sorted CD8+CD4-CCR7+CD45RA+ naive T cells. These receptor sequences come from a human donor in good health. Some libraries in this study had Jurkat cell RNA spiked in.

This clonotype was found many times. This rearrangement joins TRBV20-1 to TRBJ2-1, with TRBD1 as a possible D gene (5 bases). Germline values: CDR1 DFQATT, CDR2 SNEGSKA (reference sequence). This CDR3 comprises 13 residues. V lost 3 bases, J lost 5 bases, and 11 bases lay in between. Here the CDR3 DNA reads TGCAGTGCTAGCCGAGACAGCAACAATGAGCAGTTCTTC. It translates to CSASRDSNNEQFF.

In its sample, this clonotype was seen many times. The chain employs TRBV6-1 and TRBJ1-1; no reliable D call. The CDR3 runs to 10 residues. CDR1 and CDR2 (germline): MNHNS, SASEGT. The V end lost 6 bases, the J end lost 7 bases, and 6 bases lay between the germline ends. The DNA for the CDR3 is TGTGCCAGCAGGAAGAGTGAAGCTTTCTTT. It specifies CASRKSEAFF.

Many counts were recorded for this clonotype. The chain recombines TRBV4-1 with TRBJ2-7, with 11 positions matching TRBD2. CDR1 and CDR2 from the germline V gene are MGHRA and YSYEKL. CDR3 length: 16 amino acids. The V and J ends lost 0 bases and 5 bases, in that order; junction bases with no gene match: 6. This chain's CDR3 is CASSQDVAGGAHEQYF. Here the CDR3 DNA reads TGCGCCAGCAGCCAAGATGTAGCGGGAGGGGCCCACGAGCAGTACTTC.

A remark on this clonotype: A much larger clone differs from this one at a single base, so this may be a read error. The chain couples TRBV27 to TRBJ1-4; D call uncertain. Trimming cost V 8 bases and J 8 bases, with 12 bases left between them. This CDR3 contains 12 residues. Germline V gene lookup returns CDR1 MNHEY and CDR2 SMNVEV (reference sequence). The DNA for the CDR3 is TGTGCCAGCGGTTCCTTAGACGAAAAACTGTTTTTT. Translating gives CASGSLDEKLFF.

Details on this clonotype: A read error may explain this, as a much larger clone is one base away. The V call is TRBV3-1, the J call TRBJ2-7; TRBD1 is a possible D gene (6 bases). V was cut by 4 bases and J by 6 bases, with 13 bases left in between. The CDR3 has 13 amino acids. Germline CDR1 is LGHDT and CDR2 is YNNKEL (reference sequence). The CDR3 DNA reads as TGTGCCAGCAGCCGCAGGGGTCACTGCGAGCAGTACTTC. It is translated as CASSRRGHCEQYF.

Concerning this clonotype itself: A much larger clonotype is one base distant, so this may be a read error. The conserved final phenylalanine or tryptophan is absent from the CDR3, which likely points to a read error. This rearrangement joins TRBV19 to TRBJ2-1; D may be TRBD2 (5 bases). Trimming removed 1 base at V and 5 bases at J, with 9 bases between. Germline assignment: CDR1 LNHDA and CDR2 SQIVND (reference sequence). The CDR3 consists of 14 residues. The CDR3 DNA reads TGTGCCAGTAGTATAGTGAGCGGAAACAATGAGCAGTTCTCC. This sequence encodes CASSIVSGNNEQFS.

This clonotype was recorded at least ten times. The chain links TRBV4-1 to TRBJ2-1, with D possibly matching TRBD2 (6 bases). CDR1 and CDR2 from the germline V gene are MGHRA and YSYEKL. The CDR3 has 13 residues. V was cut by 3 bases and J by 8 bases, with 11 bases left in between. CDR3 residues: CASSQEGPDEQFF. The CDR3 DNA sequence: TGCGCCAGCAGCCAGGAGGGCCCCGATGAGCAGTTCTTC.

The chain couples TRBV12-3 or TRBV12-4 to TRBJ2-2; 7 bases align to TRBD1. The CDR3 length is 12 residues. Germline trimming cut 6 bases from V and 13 bases from J; bases unmatched to any gene: 8. The CDR3 sequence: CASSPDRERLFF. The CDR3 DNA reads TGTGCCAGCAGCCCTGACAGGGAGAGGCTGTTTTTT.

This clonotype was picked up many times. This sequence joins TRBV27 and TRBJ2-3; the match to TRBD1 covers 7 bases. The germline gives CDR1 MNHEY, CDR2 SMNVEV (reference sequence). Germline trimming cut 5 bases from V and 5 bases from J; bases unmatched to any gene: 7. The CDR3 runs 14 residues. For the CDR3, the DNA is TGTGCCAGCAGTCCTGACAGGGTTCAAGATACGCAGTATTTT. Translated, it gives CASSPDRVQDTQYF.

A few counts support this clonotype. Possible read error: a much larger clone is one base away. No conserved phenylalanine or tryptophan ends this CDR3, so it is likely a read error. The chain recombines TRBV4-1 with TRBJ2-7, with D tentatively TRBD2 (6 bases). Germline values: CDR1 MGHRA, CDR2 YSYEKL. The CDR3 covers 15 residues. The germline V and J ends were trimmed by 1 base and 2 bases, with 12 bases remaining between them. This chain's CDR3 is CASSQGGTLAYEQYS. The CDR3 DNA is TGCGCCAGCAGCCAAGGAGGGACTCTGGCCTACGAGCAGTACTCC.